This T cell receptor (beta chain) was sequenced during a study of neurological immune-mediated disorders. The V gene lost 6 bases and the J gene lost 2 bases, with 14 bases spanning the gap. The germline V gene has CDR1 SGHRS and CDR2 YFSETQ. CDR3 length equals 14 residues. This clonotype is a singleton in its sample. A much more abundant neighbour one base away suggests this may be a read error. From the 5' RACE reads, TCRdb called clonotypes with MiXCR, one entry per CDR3 protein. Among tens of thousands of distinct CDR3 sequences, roughly 10% were seen once, and the ten largest hold about 20%. This sequence joins TRBV5-1 and TRBJ1-2, with no clear D. The sequencing input was PBMCs. This receptor was obtained from a woman aged 55-75 years with HTLV-1-associated myelopathy (HAM/TSP). CDR3 loop: CASNPATGNYGYTF. The CDR3, as DNA: TGCGCCAGCAATCCCGCGACTGGGAACTATGGCTACACCTTC.